This TCR beta chain came from a study of blood T cell repertoires in COVID-19. Looking at the study overall: Samples came from the United States, Italy and Spain, spanning acute and convalescent COVID-19. From T cells, B-cell-depleted T cells, or PBMCs came the material, which was cDNA or gDNA.

Original data processing: For nucleated cells, counts were estimated from reference gene primer amplification. The table came from immunoSEQ multiplex PCR; TCRdb's copy has only in-frame clones and leaves some out. V and J calls and clone size are as listed in that table; D and trimming were resolved from the DNA. The sample has around 250,000 clones, 70% to 85% seen once. The CDR3 runs 13 residues. The junction had 4 bases not matched to a gene; V was cut back by 2 bases and J by 7 bases. Per germline, CDR1 MNHEY and CDR2 SVGEGT. V usage is TRBV6-2 or TRBV6-3 and J usage is TRBJ2-5, with 7 bases matching TRBD1. The specimen was peripheral blood. The TCR was taken from a woman older than 75 with acute or convalescent COVID-19. The CDR3 bases are TGTGCCAGCAGTTACCCCCGACAGGGGACCCAGTACTTC. Amino acids: CASSYPRQGTQYF.